One and the same sample provided the 26 T cell receptor beta chains below, sequenced in a study of radiotherapy plus CTLA-4 blockade in lung cancer. Method: immunoSEQ multiplex PCR; TCRdb's copy keeps in-frame clones and lacks some. Of roughly 66,000 clones listed, around four fifths are singletons. The sample in question was peripheral blood, obtained from a patient treated with radiotherapy plus ipilimumab. The receptors originated from a human donor with non-small cell lung cancer who had a partial response to radiotherapy plus ipilimumab.

The DNA of the CDR3 is TGTGCCAGCAGCCCGAACCTAGGTGGCTATGGCTACACCTTC. The encoded protein is CASSPNLGGYGYTF. This chain connects TRBV9 to TRBJ1-2; D is undetermined. This CDR3 spans 14 amino acids. The germline V gene has CDR1 SGDLS and CDR2 YYNGEE. V was shortened by 4 bases and J by 4 bases, with 14 bases between the two germline ends.

The chain employs TRBV28 and TRBJ2-3; 13 bases agree with TRBD2. With V trimmed by 9 bases and J by 6 bases, 3 bases remained unmatched. Germline V CDR1 and CDR2: MDHEN, SYDVKM. This CDR3 is built from 13 residues. CDR3 DNA sequence: TGTGCCAGTACTAGCGGGGGGGCCGATACGCAGTATTTT. This sequence encodes CASTSGGADTQYF.

By sample share, this clone is medium-sized. V gene TRBV7-9 combines with J gene TRBJ1-1; 9 nucleotides line up with TRBD1. Germline CDR1 reads SEHNR; CDR2 reads FQNEAQ (reference sequence). The CDR3 spans 15 residues. V lost 4 bases to trimming and J lost 2 bases; unmatched junction nucleotides: 5. DNA for the CDR3: TGTGCCAGCAGCTCATGGACAGGGGTTAACACTGAAGCTTTCTTT. Residues: CASSSWTGVNTEAFF. Full variable domain (remainder filled in from reference TRBV7-9 and TRBJ1-1): DTGVSQNPRHKITKRGQNVTFRCDPISEHNRLYWYRQTLGQGPEFLTYFQNEAQLEKSRLLSDRFSAERPKGSFSTLEIQRTEQGDSAMYLCASSSWTGVNTEAFFGQGTRLTVV.

The chain employs TRBV27 and TRBJ2-3; perhaps TRBD2 as D (6 bases). There are 15 residues in the CDR3. Trimming took off 8 bases at V and 0 bases at J, with 15 bases between the two ends. Germline V gives CDR1 MNHEY, CDR2 SMNVEV (reference sequence). CDR3 DNA sequence: TGTGCCAGCCCCCCCGGGGAGGAGAGCACAGATACGCAGTATTTT. Translation: CASPPGEESTDTQYF.

In its sample, this clone was seen once. The chain links TRBV7-2 to TRBJ2-7; D perhaps matches TRBD1 (5 bases). Per the germline V gene, CDR1 is SGHTA and CDR2 is FQGNSA. Trimming left V 4 bases short and J 0 bases short, with 16 bases between. This CDR3 is 16 amino acids long. DNA of the CDR3: TGTGCCAGCAGCTCCCGTAAGGGCAGGGACTCCTACGAGCAGTACTTC. It translates to CASSSRKGRDSYEQYF.

The V and J genes are TRBV29-1 and TRBJ2-5; a weak D match, TRBD2 (5 bases). This CDR3 is 12 amino acids long. Trimming removed 4 bases from V and 4 bases from J, with 10 bases in between. Germline V gene sequence: CDR1 SQVTM, CDR2 ANQGSEA. The CDR3 region has the DNA TGCAGCGTTGTCGTCCGGGGAGAGACCCAGTACTTC. As protein: CSVVVRGETQYF. Looking up the rest from reference TRBV29-1 and TRBJ2-5 gives the full variable domain: SAVISQKPSRDICQRGTSLTIQCQVDSQVTMMFWYRQQPGQSLTLIATANQGSEATYESGFVIDKFPISRPNLTFSTLTVSNMSPEDSSIYLCSVVVRGETQYFGPGTRLLVL.

V gene TRBV7-3 combines with J gene TRBJ2-3; D perhaps matches TRBD2 (6 bases). The CDR3 length is 14 residues. From germline, CDR1 is SGHTA and CDR2 FQGTGA. Trimming pared 4 bases from V and 2 bases from J, leaving 10 bases between. The DNA of the CDR3 is TGTGCCAGCAGCTCGGGACTCCACACAGATACGCAGTATTTT. Translated: CASSSGLHTDTQYF.

The CDR3 spells CASSEEQGLRAFF. As DNA, the CDR3 is TGTGCCAGCAGTGAAGAACAGGGCCTCCGAGCTTTCTTT. The chain joins TRBV6-1 to TRBJ1-1, with D tentatively TRBD1 (6 bases). The V gene's germline CDR1 is MNHNS and CDR2 SASEGT. The V gene lost 1 base and the J gene lost 10 bases, with 13 bases spanning the gap. The CDR3 is made up of 13 amino acids.

The chain links TRBV21-1 to TRBJ2-6; TRBD1 was called by the table and not checked on the DNA. TRBV21-1 is a recognized pseudogene. The CDR3 length is 19 residues. The CDR3 loop reads CASSKEEDSTISGANVLTF. The CDR3 coding sequence is TGTGCCAGCAGCAAAGAGGAGGACAGTACGATCTCTGGGGCCAACGTCCTGACTTTC.

The J gene is TRBJ2-7, the V gene TRBV10-3; TRBD1 agrees at 8 bases. The V segment lost 5 bases and the J segment 0 bases; nucleotides outside the gene matches: 3. Looked up from germline, CDR1 is ENHRY and CDR2 is SYGVKD. CDR3 size: 14 residues. The CDR3 loop is CAISRTGISYEQYF. The CDR3 DNA follows: TGTGCCATCAGTAGGACAGGGATCTCCTACGAGCAGTACTTC.

This chain connects TRBV7-2 to TRBJ2-1; D is undetermined. Trimming removed 5 bases from V and 7 bases from J, with 9 bases in between. The CDR3 covers 12 residues. Per germline, CDR1 SGHTA and CDR2 FQGNSA. CDR3 nucleotide sequence: TGTGCCAGCAGCCCCCTGAGGAATGAGCAGTTCTTC. Translated, it gives CASSPLRNEQFF. Variable domain in full (rest from reference TRBV7-2 and TRBJ2-1): GAGVSQSPSNKVTEKGKDVELRCDPISGHTALYWYRQSLGQGLEFLIYFQGNSAPDKSGLPSDRFSAERTGGSVSTLTIQRTQQEDSAVYLCASSPLRNEQFFGPGTRLTVL.

CDR3 DNA: TGCGCCAGCAGCGTGGCAACGGGTAGTGGCTCCTACAATGAGCAGTTCTTC. It encodes CASSVATGSGSYNEQFF. V usage is TRBV5-1 and J usage is TRBJ2-1; no clear D gene. Germline lookup yields CDR1 SGHRS and CDR2 YFSETQ. Trimming pared 4 bases from V and 0 bases from J, leaving 17 bases between. This CDR3 contains 17 residues.

J is TRBJ1-4 and V is TRBV5-1; D gene uncertain. The CDR3 has 14 residues. CDR1 SGHRS and CDR2 YFSETQ come from the germline V gene. The V end lost 1 base, the J end lost 8 bases, and 12 bases lay between the germline ends. The CDR3 nucleotides are TGCGCCAGCAGCTTGACCGGGGATGGAGAAAAACTGTTTTTT. Translation gives CASSLTGDGEKLFF.

The chain joins TRBV18 to TRBJ1-5; 8 bases align to TRBD1. V was pared by 6 bases and J by 4 bases, with 8 bases of the junction left unmatched. The length of the CDR3 is 15 residues. Germline V gives CDR1 KGHSH, CDR2 LQKENI. Written as DNA, the CDR3 is TGTGCCAGCTCCCCTGACAGGGGCGAAAATCAGCCCCAGCATTTT. Protein: CASSPDRGENQPQHF.

The chain is built from TRBV5-4 and TRBJ2-7, with 11 bases fitting TRBD1. The CDR3 is 18 amino acids. Germline values: CDR1 SGHNT, CDR2 YYREEE (reference sequence). J was trimmed by 5 bases and V by 4 bases; bases with no gene match: 17. This chain's CDR3 is CASSLGTFTGTGGDEQYF. CDR3 nucleotides: TGTGCCAGCAGCCTAGGGACTTTCACCGGGACAGGGGGAGACGAGCAGTACTTC.

This clone was seen a few times. This sequence joins TRBV30 and TRBJ2-7; the D is unclear. In germline, CDR1 is GTSNPN, CDR2 SVGIG (reference sequence). Trimming removed 2 bases from V and 2 bases from J, with 10 bases in between. The CDR3 runs 13 residues. The CDR3 reads CAWSFDTAYEQYF. As DNA, the CDR3 is TGTGCCTGGAGTTTCGACACTGCCTACGAGCAGTACTTC.

The chain recombines TRBV2 with TRBJ2-7, with TRBD2 matching over 7 bases. The CDR3 is made up of 14 amino acids. Germline CDR1 and CDR2: SNHLY and FYNNEI. Losses at the gene ends were 0 bases for V and 6 bases for J; bases not matched to a gene: 5. CDR3 amino acids: CASSEAGGEGEQYF. The CDR3 DNA reads TGTGCCAGCAGTGAAGCGGGAGGGGAGGGCGAGCAGTACTTC.

The chain carries TRBV2 and TRBJ1-1; D gene unclear. This CDR3 contains 13 residues. V was cut by 7 bases and J by 1 base, with 10 bases left in between. Germline lookup yields CDR1 SNHLY and CDR2 FYNNEI. DNA for the CDR3: TGTGCCAGCACCCCGGACTGGAACACTGAAGCTTTCTTT. Translating gives CASTPDWNTEAFF.

The chain joins TRBV28 to TRBJ1-3, with 10 bases that match TRBD1. This CDR3 is 17 amino acids long. CDR1 is MDHEN and CDR2 is SYDVKM in the germline V gene. V trimming: 5 bases; J trimming: 0 bases; junction bases outside the gene matches: 7. CDR3 sequence: CASSVRDRGPSGNTIYF. The CDR3 DNA follows: TGTGCCAGCAGTGTCCGGGACAGGGGTCCCTCTGGAAACACCATATATTTT.

This clone turned up a few times. The V and J genes are TRBV5-1 and TRBJ2-2; D not resolved. Trimming cost V 4 bases and J 2 bases, with 6 bases left between them. This CDR3 has 13 amino acids. Germline V gene data show CDR1 as SGHRS and CDR2 as YFSETQ. CDR3 in amino acids: CASSEDNTGELFF. CDR3 sequence (DNA): TGCGCCAGCAGCGAGGATAACACCGGGGAGCTGTTTTTT. The variable domain in full, completed from reference TRBV5-1 and TRBJ2-2, reads KAGVTQTPRYLIKTRGQQVTLSCSPISGHRSVSWYQQTPGQGLQFLFEYFSETQRNKGNFPGRFSGRQFSNSRSEMNVSTLELGDSALYLCASSEDNTGELFFGEGSRLTVL.

The rearrangement uses TRBV19 and TRBJ2-1; D is unclear. CDR3 length equals 11 residues. Trimming removed 3 bases at V and 6 bases at J, with 3 bases between. CDR1 is LNHDA, CDR2 SQIVND, per germline (reference sequence). The DNA of the CDR3 is TGTGCCAGTAGTATCCGCAATGAGCAGTTCTTC. The encoded protein is CASSIRNEQFF.

V is TRBV5-1 and J is TRBJ2-4; D not resolved. Trimming removed 0 bases from V and 6 bases from J, with 7 bases in between. Germline CDR1 and CDR2: SGHRS and YFSETQ. The CDR3 consists of 13 residues. The CDR3 DNA reads TGCGCCAGCAGCTTGGGGTCGAGAAACATTCAGTACTTC. It codes for CASSLGSRNIQYF.

J is TRBJ2-7 and V is TRBV18; the D gene is possibly TRBD1 (6 bases). This CDR3 region has 15 residues. Trimming removed 2 bases from V and 5 bases from J, with 16 bases in between. Germline V CDR1 and CDR2: KGHSH, LQKENI. The CDR3 region has the DNA TGTGCCAGCTCACCAGAGAGGACAGTACCCCACGAGCAGTACTTC. Protein sequence: CASSPERTVPHEQYF.

The V call is TRBV5-1, the J call TRBJ2-7; TRBD2 matches at 8 bases. The CDR3 extends over 17 amino acids. V was clipped by 0 bases and J by 6 bases; unmatched bases: 14. CDR1 and CDR2 from the germline V gene are SGHRS and YFSETQ. CDR3 loop: CASSLGPQAGELGEQYF. CDR3 DNA: TGCGCCAGCAGCTTGGGCCCCCAAGCGGGAGAGTTGGGCGAGCAGTACTTC. The whole variable domain, remainder taken from reference TRBV5-1 and TRBJ2-7, is KAGVTQTPRYLIKTRGQQVTLSCSPISGHRSVSWYQQTPGQGLQFLFEYFSETQRNKGNFPGRFSGRQFSNSRSEMNVSTLELGDSALYLCASSLGPQAGELGEQYFGPGTRLTVT.

V gene TRBV5-1 combines with J gene TRBJ2-7; 8 bases are shared with TRBD1. This CDR3 has 16 amino acids. V gave up 6 bases and J gave up 0 bases; unmatched junction bases: 11. The germline CDR1 and CDR2 sequences are SGHRS and YFSETQ. The chain's CDR3 is CASMALGTGLSYEQYF. The CDR3 nucleotides are TGCGCCAGCATGGCTCTCGGGACAGGCCTCTCCTACGAGCAGTACTTC.

CDR3 coding DNA: TGTGCCAGCTCGTCGAATCAGGATTTTAACTATGGCTACACCTTC. Translation: CASSSNQDFNYGYTF. V gene TRBV18 combines with J gene TRBJ1-2; D gene ambiguous. Germline values: CDR1 KGHSH, CDR2 LQKENI. The CDR3 sequence is 15 residues long. The V and J ends lost 6 bases and 1 base respectively, with 15 bases between them. The entire variable domain, with the rest obtained from reference TRBV18 and TRBJ1-2, is as follows: NAGVMQNPRHLVRRRGQEARLRCSPMKGHSHVYWYRQLPEEGLKFMVYLQKENIIDESGMPKERFSAEFPKEGPSILRIQQVVRGDSAAYFCASSSNQDFNYGYTFGSGTRLTVV.